The T cell receptor (beta chain) under discussion was sequenced for a study of shared clonotypes between healthy human individuals. Looking at the study overall: Each donor's CD4 naive and CD4 memory cells filled three plates apiece, CD8 naive two, and CD8 memory one. General observations from the study: Clonotype sharing among donors, it was expected, would be affected by sequencing depth.

Trimming shortened V by 3 bases and J by 4 bases, and 12 bases separated the two germline ends. This CDR3 is 14 amino acids long. The germline V gene has CDR1 KGHSH and CDR2 LQKENI. The donors were adults (healthy and HIV-negative) with no recent acute infections or vaccinations. Per the original methods: Filtering differed for immunoSEQ, which gave only junction sequences without quality scores. Assay used: immunoSEQ multiplex PCR; TCRdb lists only in-frame clones, some missing. From that table come the V and J calls and clone size; the DNA was used to work out D and trimming. Of over a million clones in the sample, approximately 98.5% are singletons; the top ten hold 0.3% to 0.45%. Regarding this clone: The antigen remains undetermined.

Sequencing was carried out using naive CD4+ T cells sorted from blood. Regarding subset: CD45RA+ positively selected. The clonotype originates from a man aged 30-40 years in good health. V is TRBV18 and J is TRBJ2-5, with D possibly TRBD1 on 6 matching bases. The CDR3 bases are TGTGCCAGCTCACCCCCCACAGGGTTAGAGACCCAGTACTTC. Protein sequence: CASSPPTGLETQYF.